This TCR beta chain was found in a study of human T cells and chemical hapten exposure. Study outcomes and limitations: The study found that DPC sensitization did not change TCRs above 1 in 1000 frequency. Given that the donors had alopecia, their immune response may differ from that seen in healthy people.

In germline, CDR1 is MNHNY, CDR2 SVGAGI (reference sequence). V gave up 8 bases and J gave up 0 bases, with 17 bases separating them. The CDR3 consists of 15 residues. TCRdb reprocessed the RACE reads with MiXCR, giving one entry per CDR3 protein. The table has approximately 60,000 distinct CDR3 sequences, roughly 12% seen once. The time point was: pre-sensitization, week 0. Stated treatment: therapeutic diphenylcyclopropenone sensitization with weekly scalp DPC. Non-pregnant alopecia patients aged 18 to 70, suitable for DPC therapy. On this clonotype: As yet, its antigen is unknown.

This TCR derives from a woman between 40 and 50 years old with alopecia areata. Some clones in this sample may be carry-over from other donors' samples. V usage is TRBV6-6 and J usage is TRBJ2-7; tentatively, D is TRBD1 (6 bases). Here the sequenced sample was whole blood, taken in connection with sensitization to the hapten diphenylcyclopropenone (DPC). CDR3 nucleotide sequence: TGTGCCAGCGGGAATACAGGGACAAGCTCCTACGAGCAGTACTTC. It specifies CASGNTGTSSYEQYF.